This TCR beta chain was obtained from a study of molecular identifiers for immune sequencing clone quantification. On the study more broadly: Replicate RNA from roughly 18,000 or 92,000 naive CD8 T cells formed five aliquots; four were sequenced.

Trimming shortened V by 2 bases and J by 2 bases, and 9 bases separated the two germline ends. This CDR3 is built from 14 residues. CDR1 and CDR2 (germline): SGHVS, FQNEAQ. TCRdb reanalysed the PCR reads using MiXCR and keeps one entry per CDR3 protein. The data contain some 100,000 distinct CDR3 sequences, around 33% of them singletons. On this clonotype: A much more abundant neighbour one base away suggests this may be a read error.

The specimen was naive CD8+ T cells from blood, with Jurkat cell RNA spiked in. The subset is: FACS-sorted CD8+CD4-CCR7+CD45RA+ naive T cells. The chain carries TRBV7-8 and TRBJ2-5; the D is unclear. This TCR was sampled from a human donor in good health. Some libraries in this study had Jurkat cell RNA spiked in. CDR3 DNA sequence: TGTGCCAGCAGCTTAATTCAGTTTCAAGAGACCCAGTACTTC. Its translation is CASSLIQFQETQYF.